This T cell receptor (beta chain) derives from a study of blood T cell repertoires in COVID-19. The trim removed 5 bases at V and 7 bases at J, leaving 5 bases unmatched. The CDR3 covers 15 residues. Germline CDR1 reads LNHDA; CDR2 reads SQIVND (reference sequence). As originally analysed: By means of reference gene primer amplification, nucleated cell counts were estimated. Sequencing was performed with immunoSEQ multiplex PCR; in TCRdb, only in-frame clones are kept and a portion is missing. V and J calls and clone size are those listed in that table; D and trimming were worked out from the DNA. The data contain roughly 380,000 clones, 88% of them singletons.

The material sequenced was PBMCs or T cells enriched from blood (not recorded which). V gene TRBV19 combines with J gene TRBJ2-4; TRBD2 matches 13 bases. This clonotype was obtained from a woman under 40 who had been exposed to COVID-19. CDR3 sequence: CASSALAGGPNIQYF. Written as DNA, the CDR3 is TGTGCCAGTAGTGCACTAGCGGGAGGGCCTAACATTCAGTACTTC.